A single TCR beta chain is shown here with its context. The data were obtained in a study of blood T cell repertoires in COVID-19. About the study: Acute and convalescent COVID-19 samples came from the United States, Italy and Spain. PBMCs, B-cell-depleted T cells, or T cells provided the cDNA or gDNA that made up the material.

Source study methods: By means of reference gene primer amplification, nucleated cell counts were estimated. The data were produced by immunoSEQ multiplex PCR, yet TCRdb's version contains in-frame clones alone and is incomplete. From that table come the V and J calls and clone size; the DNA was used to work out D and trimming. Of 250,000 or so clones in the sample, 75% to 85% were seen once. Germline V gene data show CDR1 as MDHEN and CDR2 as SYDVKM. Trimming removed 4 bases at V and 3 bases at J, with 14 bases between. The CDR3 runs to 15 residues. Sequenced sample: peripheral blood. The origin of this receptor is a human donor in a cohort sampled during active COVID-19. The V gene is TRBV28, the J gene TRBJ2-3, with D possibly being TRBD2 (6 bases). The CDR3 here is CASSSGGALTDTQYF. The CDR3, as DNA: TGTGCCAGCAGTTCCGGCGGGGCCCTAACAGATACGCAGTATTTT.